What follows describes a single T cell receptor (beta chain). The method was immunoSEQ multiplex PCR; TCRdb's version includes in-frame clones alone and lacks a portion of them. The sample yields 55,000 to 70,000 clones, 88% seen once. V was shortened by 0 bases and J by 7 bases, with 12 bases between the two germline ends. Germline V lookup: CDR1 GTSNPN, CDR2 SVGIG (reference sequence). The CDR3 has 14 residues. These data originate in a study of T cell changes during pregnancy in multiple sclerosis. This material consisted of CD4+ T cells from peripheral blood mononuclear cells, taken in the third trimester of pregnancy. The chain has TRBV30 and TRBJ1-4; TRBD1 is a possible D gene (5 bases). The sequence was collected from a female donor with multiple sclerosis, enrolled in a pregnancy study. CDR3 sequence (DNA): TGTGCCTGGAGTGTACGGGGCGGGGGTGAAAAACTGTTTTTT. This sequence encodes CAWSVRGGGEKLFF. The whole variable domain, filled in from reference TRBV30 and TRBJ1-4, reads SQTIHQWPATLVQPVGSPLSLECTVEGTSNPNLYWYRQAAGRGLQLLFYSVGIGQISSEVPQNLSASRPQDRQFILSSKKLLLSDSGFYLCAWSVRGGGEKLFFGSGTQLSVL.